This T cell receptor (beta chain) came from a study of graft-versus-host responses after intestinal transplantation. About this clone itself: Its antigen is unidentified.

Produced via immunoSEQ multiplex PCR; TCRdb's table is partial and in-frame only. The profile covers approximately 90,000 clones, with around 93% appearing a single time and about 2% taken by the ten largest. V was trimmed by 5 bases and J by 5 bases, leaving 15 bases between them. CDR1 and CDR2 from the germline V gene are MNHNS and SASEGT. The CDR3 extends over 15 amino acids. The chain is built from TRBV6-1 and TRBJ2-2, with D possibly being TRBD1 (8 bases). The clonotype originates from a human donor who received an intestinal transplant. Sequencing was performed on unstimulated CD8+ T cells sorted from spleen or lymph node cells, taken before intestinal transplant. The CDR3 loop is CASSLNRGGTGELFF. For the CDR3, the DNA is TGTGCCAGCAGTTTGAACAGGGGGGGGACCGGGGAGCTGTTTTTT.